Following are 19 T cell receptor beta chains from one sample sequenced in a study of blood T cell repertoires in COVID-19. Assay used: immunoSEQ multiplex PCR; TCRdb lists only in-frame clones, some missing. The sample shows 200,000 to 250,000 clones, around nine tenths of them seen only once. Sequencing was performed on peripheral blood. All receptors derive from a man aged 60-69 years with COVID-19, enrolled during active disease.

The chain recombines TRBV5-4 with TRBJ1-2, with 8 positions matching TRBD1. The CDR3 totals 15 residues. With 0 bases clipped from V and 0 bases from J, the junction kept 1 base outside the gene matches. Germline values: CDR1 SGHNT, CDR2 YYREEE (reference sequence). The CDR3 nucleotides are TGTGCCAGCAGCTTGGGACAGGGGCCTAACTATGGCTACACCTTC. Amino acid sequence: CASSLGQGPNYGYTF.

DNA for the CDR3: TGCAGCGTTGTGACAGGGACCGGGCAGCCCCAGCATTTT. Translated: CSVVTGTGQPQHF. V usage is TRBV29-1 and J usage is TRBJ1-5; TRBD1 agrees at 7 bases. The CDR3 has 13 residues. CDR1 SQVTM and CDR2 ANQGSEA come from the germline V gene. V dropped 4 bases and J dropped 7; count of bases not matched to a gene: 7.

The J gene is TRBJ2-2, the V gene TRBV7-2, with unresolved D. CDR1 is SGHTA and CDR2 is FQGNSA in the germline V gene. There are 15 residues in the CDR3. V was shortened by 1 base and J by 6 bases, with 12 bases between the two germline ends. CDR3: CASSLGGYLAGELFF. Written as DNA, the CDR3 is TGTGCCAGCAGCTTAGGAGGCTACTTGGCCGGGGAGCTGTTTTTT.

In its sample, this clone was seen once. This chain connects TRBV11-3 to TRBJ2-7, with TRBD2 matching over 7 bases. CDR1 is SGHNT, CDR2 YENEEA, per germline. The CDR3 length is 14 residues. J gave up 3 bases and V 2 bases, and 4 bases lay outside the gene matches. CDR3 sequence reads: CASSLTGGSYEQYF. For the CDR3, the DNA is TGTGCCAGCAGCTTAACTGGCGGGAGCTACGAGCAGTACTTC.

This sequence joins TRBV5-1 and TRBJ1-1; D not resolved. The CDR3 extends over 16 amino acids. Trimming shortened V by 0 bases and J by 1 base, and 13 bases separated the two germline ends. CDR1 and CDR2 from the germline V gene are SGHRS and YFSETQ. CDR3 coding DNA: TGCGCCAGCAGCTTGGATGGAGGGCCAGGGAACACTGAAGCTTTCTTT. Translation: CASSLDGGPGNTEAFF. Combining the CDR3 with reference TRBV5-1 and TRBJ1-1 gives the whole variable domain KAGVTQTPRYLIKTRGQQVTLSCSPISGHRSVSWYQQTPGQGLQFLFEYFSETQRNKGNFPGRFSGRQFSNSRSEMNVSTLELGDSALYLCASSLDGGPGNTEAFFGQGTRLTVV.

This chain connects TRBV28 to TRBJ1-2; D possibly corresponds to TRBD1 (6 bases). Germline CDR1 and CDR2: MDHEN and SYDVKM. This CDR3 comprises 10 residues. V lost 8 bases and J 8 bases, leaving 9 bases between the germline ends. The CDR3 nucleotides read TGTGCCAGCGGGACAAGGGGCTACACCTTC. This sequence encodes CASGTRGYTF.

The V and J genes are TRBV4-2 and TRBJ1-1, with 7 bases matching TRBD1. CDR1 and CDR2 (germline): LGHNA, YNFKEQ. CDR3 length equals 14 residues. V was clipped by 0 bases and J by 4 bases; unmatched bases: 2. CDR3 bases: TGTGCCAGCAGCCAAGATCAGGGGGGCACTGAAGCTTTCTTT. Translated: CASSQDQGGTEAFF.

The chain joins TRBV29-1 to TRBJ1-1; D is ambiguous. CDR1 is SQVTM, CDR2 ANQGSEA, per germline. This CDR3 region has 13 residues. Trimming took off 3 bases at V and 8 bases at J, with 16 bases between the two ends. The CDR3 nucleotides read TGCAGCGTTGATCGGTGGGGAGGGCTCGAAGCTTTCTTT. It encodes CSVDRWGGLEAFF.

The chain recombines TRBV9 with TRBJ2-7; 9 nucleotides align to TRBD2. The CDR3 length is 14 residues. Losses at the gene ends were 0 bases for V and 6 bases for J; bases not matched to a gene: 4. CDR1 SGDLS and CDR2 YYNGEE come from the germline V gene. CDR3 region: CASSVVRGGGEQYF. DNA for the CDR3: TGTGCCAGCAGCGTAGTGCGGGGGGGTGGCGAGCAGTACTTC.

The chain couples TRBV14 to TRBJ1-2, with D perhaps TRBD1 (6 bases). Trimming pared 2 bases from V and 4 bases from J, leaving 8 bases between. From germline, CDR1 is SGHDN and CDR2 FVKESK. The CDR3 loop spans 13 amino acids. The CDR3 region has the DNA TGTGCCAGCAGCCAACAGGGGCCCTATGGCTACACCTTC. It encodes CASSQQGPYGYTF.

This CDR3 is CASSVGLPVADTQYF. The CDR3, as DNA: TGTGCCAGCAGCGTGGGACTCCCGGTTGCAGATACGCAGTATTTT. This chain uses TRBV5-4 with TRBJ2-3; D is possibly TRBD2 (6 bases). The germline V gene has CDR1 SGHNT and CDR2 YYREEE (reference sequence). The length of the CDR3 is 15 residues. Trimming left V 4 bases short and J 4 bases short, with 16 bases between.

This clone was picked up one time. This chain joins TRBV9 and TRBJ2-7; 7 bases agree with TRBD1. The CDR3 runs 16 residues. Germline CDR1 and CDR2: SGDLS and YYNGEE. V dropped 0 bases and J dropped 0; count of bases not matched to a gene: 6. The CDR3 region is CASSVVKGASSYEQYF. CDR3 sequence (DNA): TGTGCCAGCAGCGTAGTGAAGGGGGCGAGCTCCTACGAGCAGTACTTC.

This chain connects TRBV27 to TRBJ1-2; 8 positions match TRBD1. CDR3 length: 17 amino acids. Germline CDR1 and CDR2: MNHEY and SMNVEV (reference sequence). V gave up 9 bases and J gave up 2 bases; unmatched junction bases: 17. CDR3 in amino acids: CASSDRAYNRTNYGYTF. The CDR3 DNA follows: TGTGCCAGTTCGGACAGGGCCTATAACCGAACCAACTATGGCTACACCTTC.

The rearrangement uses TRBV20-1 and TRBJ1-1, with D possibly matching TRBD1 (5 bases). The CDR3 is made up of 16 amino acids. Germline CDR1 is DFQATT and CDR2 is SNEGSKA (reference sequence). Trimming removed 3 bases at V and 1 base at J, with 18 bases between. The DNA of the CDR3 is TGCAGTGCTAGTGGAGCCATCCGCCAGGGGAACACTGAAGCTTTCTTT. Protein sequence: CSASGAIRQGNTEAFF.

The chain carries TRBV19 and TRBJ1-5, with 9 nucleotides matching TRBD1. Germline CDR1 LNHDA, CDR2 SQIVND (reference sequence). Unmatched junction bases numbered 13, after V lost 7 bases and J lost 0 bases. The CDR3 covers 18 residues. CDR3 protein: CASMFSGQGKYSNQPQHF. CDR3 in DNA: TGTGCCAGTATGTTCTCGGGACAGGGCAAATATAGCAATCAGCCCCAGCATTTT.

The genes are TRBV28 and TRBJ2-7; D is undetermined. Trimming stripped 1 base from V and 6 bases from J, with 13 bases between. The CDR3 loop spans 14 amino acids. Looked up from germline, CDR1 is MDHEN and CDR2 is SYDVKM. The CDR3 bases are TGTGCCAGCAGTTTATATTTCCGAGGTATCGAGCAGTACTTC. It encodes CASSLYFRGIEQYF.

V usage is TRBV7-9 and J usage is TRBJ1-1; D is perhaps TRBD1 (5 bases). Trimming shortened V by 5 bases and J by 8 bases, and 12 bases separated the two germline ends. CDR1 and CDR2 (germline): SEHNR, FQNEAQ (reference sequence). The CDR3 is 12 amino acids. The CDR3, as DNA: TGTGCCAGCAGCCGTACAGGCCGCGAAGCTTTCTTT. Its translation: CASSRTGREAFF.

This chain links TRBV6-2 or TRBV6-3 with TRBJ2-1; 8 bases align to TRBD2. Germline CDR1 MNHEY, CDR2 SVGEGT. V gave up 5 bases and J gave up 3 bases; unmatched junction bases: 9. CDR3 size: 16 residues. Here the CDR3 DNA reads TGTGCCAGCAGTCAACTAGCGGCAAGAGTCTACAATGAGCAGTTCTTC. Its protein is CASSQLAARVYNEQFF.

This clone was recorded a few times. The CDR3 region is CASSLGGQTKMKQFF. The CDR3 DNA sequence: TGTGCCAGCAGCTTAGGGGGACAGACGAAAATGAAGCAGTTCTTC. V is TRBV7-2 and J is TRBJ2-1, with 7 bases matching TRBD1. From germline, CDR1 is SGHTA and CDR2 FQGNSA. CDR3 length equals 15 residues. With V trimmed by 1 base and J by 11 bases, 11 bases remained unmatched.